One sample yielded the 23 T cell receptor beta chains listed below, sequenced in a study of shared clonotypes between healthy human individuals. TCRdb's copy holds only in-frame clones and misses some; the assay was immunoSEQ multiplex PCR. Altogether 750,000 to 1,000,000 clones are present, 80% to 95% being singletons, with the ten largest covering more than 20%. Naive CD8 cells lacked CD45RO, underwent positive selection for CCR7 and left out terminally differentiated effector memory CD45RA+ cells. Sequencing was carried out using naive CD8+ T cells sorted from blood. The receptors stem from a man aged 25 to 40 in good health.

V is TRBV4-3 and J is TRBJ2-7, with D hard to call. Germline assignment: CDR1 LGHNA and CDR2 YSLEER. Trimming took 0 bases from V and 1 from J, leaving 7 bases between them. The CDR3 covers 14 residues. The CDR3 region is CASSQDTVSYEQYF. Here the CDR3 DNA reads TGCGCCAGCAGCCAAGATACCGTTTCCTACGAGCAGTACTTC.

On this clone itself: This sample also contains other DNA sequences that code for the same CDR3. The chain recombines TRBV2 with TRBJ2-7; D may correspond to TRBD1 or TRBD2 (5 bases each). V was clipped by 6 bases and J by 4 bases, with 10 bases between them. CDR1 is SNHLY and CDR2 is FYNNEI in the germline V gene. The CDR3 consists of 12 residues. The CDR3 is CASRGRVYEQYF. CDR3 in DNA: TGTGCCAGCAGGGGACGGGTTTACGAGCAGTACTTC.

V usage is TRBV29-1 and J usage is TRBJ2-1; D unclear. CDR3 length equals 13 residues. In germline, CDR1 is SQVTM, CDR2 ANQGSEA. Trimming stripped 2 bases from V and 3 bases from J, with 8 bases between. CDR3 residues: CSVETSNYNEQFF. In DNA form, the CDR3 reads TGCAGCGTTGAAACAAGCAACTACAATGAGCAGTTCTTC.

This clone showed up just once. The CDR3 spells CASSLVSGNEQFF. The CDR3, as DNA: TGCGCCAGCAGCTTGGTTAGCGGCAATGAGCAGTTCTTC. The rearrangement uses TRBV5-1 and TRBJ2-1; perhaps TRBD2 as D (6 bases). The CDR3 contains 13 residues. Germline lookup yields CDR1 SGHRS and CDR2 YFSETQ. Trimming left V 0 bases short and J 6 bases short, with 7 bases between.

A word on this clone: A junction boundary mismatches the germline segment, possibly from a read error. The chain has TRBV7-9 and TRBJ2-6; D is possibly TRBD2 (5 bases). This CDR3 comprises 14 residues. Germline CDR1 SEHNR, CDR2 FQNEAQ (reference sequence). The CDR3 nucleotides are TGTGCCAGCAGCCTAGCTACTGGGGCCAACGTCCTGACTTTC. It specifies CASSLATGANVLTF.

The CDR3 is CASRTGQGMSQQYF. The CDR3, as DNA: TGTGCCAGCAGGACGGGACAGGGGATGAGCCAGCAGTACTTC. The chain is built from TRBV7-2 and TRBJ2-7, with TRBD1 matching 10 bases. Per germline, CDR1 SGHTA and CDR2 FQGNSA. The CDR3 spans 14 residues. V was pared by 6 bases and J by 8 bases, with 10 bases of the junction left unmatched. Based on the CDR3 plus reference TRBV7-2 and TRBJ2-7, the full variable domain is GAGVSQSPSNKVTEKGKDVELRCDPISGHTALYWYRQSLGQGLEFLIYFQGNSAPDKSGLPSDRFSAERTGGSVSTLTIQRTQQEDSAVYLCASRTGQGMSQQYFGPGTRLTVT.

This clone appeared a few times. This chain uses TRBV9 with TRBJ2-1, with D tentatively TRBD2 (6 bases). CDR1 SGDLS and CDR2 YYNGEE come from the germline V gene. Trimming removed 0 bases at V and 7 bases at J, with 11 bases between. This CDR3 has 14 amino acids. The CDR3 region is CASSVEEGWNEQFF. The CDR3 nucleotides read TGTGCCAGCAGCGTAGAGGAGGGGTGGAATGAGCAGTTCTTC.

This rearrangement joins TRBV4-1 to TRBJ1-1; D gene unclear. V dropped 4 bases and J dropped 2 bases, with 14 bases sitting between them. The CDR3 spans 15 residues. Germline V lookup: CDR1 MGHRA, CDR2 YSYEKL. The CDR3 region has the DNA TGCGCCAGCAGCCTCCTAATCGGCCCAAACACTGAAGCTTTCTTT. Its protein is CASSLLIGPNTEAFF.

The chain has TRBV25-1 and TRBJ1-6, with D unresolved. The CDR3 extends over 13 amino acids. The V end was cut by 8 bases, the J end by 13 bases, with 18 bases between. The V gene's germline CDR1 is MGHDK and CDR2 SYGVNS. CDR3 loop: CASRDANRAPLHF. CDR3 bases: TGTGCCAGCCGCGACGCAAACAGAGCTCCCCTCCACTTT.

The chain combines TRBV7-8 with TRBJ2-7, with TRBD1 as a possible D gene (6 bases). The V gene's germline CDR1 is SGHVS and CDR2 FQNEAQ. Trimming stripped 6 bases from V and 6 bases from J, with 15 bases between. The CDR3 has 13 amino acids. The CDR3: CASRQQGWVEQYF. The CDR3 coding sequence is TGTGCCAGCAGACAACAGGGATGGGTCGAGCAGTACTTC. Full variable domain (remainder filled in from reference TRBV7-8 and TRBJ2-7): GAGVSQSPRYKVAKRGQDVALRCDPISGHVSLFWYQQALGQGPEFLTYFQNEAQLDKSGLPSDRFFAERPEGSVSTLKIQRTQQEDSAVYLCASRQQGWVEQYFGPGTRLTVT.

The rearrangement joins TRBV19 to TRBJ1-1; D not certain. V lost 5 bases and J 4 bases, leaving 8 bases between the germline ends. The CDR3 covers 12 residues. Germline V gene sequence: CDR1 LNHDA, CDR2 SQIVND (reference sequence). CDR3 residues: CASSLGSTEAFF. The CDR3 coding sequence is TGTGCCAGTAGTTTAGGGAGCACTGAAGCTTTCTTT. The complete variable domain, with remaining parts taken from reference TRBV19 and TRBJ1-1, reads DGGITQSPKYLFRKEGQNVTLSCEQNLNHDAMYWYRQDPGQGLRLIYYSQIVNDFQKGDIAEGYSVSREKKESFPLTVTSAQKNPTAFYLCASSLGSTEAFFGQGTRLTVV.

The chain joins TRBV6-1 to TRBJ2-3; TRBD2 is a possible D gene (5 bases). The CDR3 has 14 amino acids. Looked up from germline, CDR1 is MNHNS and CDR2 is SASEGT. V lost 6 bases, J lost 0 bases, and 10 bases lay in between. CDR3: CASRDFTSTDTQYF. CDR3 nucleotides: TGTGCCAGCAGGGACTTTACTAGCACAGATACGCAGTATTTT.

The chain carries TRBV29-1 and TRBJ2-7; TRBD2 matches at 16 bases. Germline lookup yields CDR1 SQVTM and CDR2 ANQGSEA. This CDR3 is built from 15 residues. After removal of 6 bases from V and 3 bases from J, the junction contained 5 bases not matched to a gene. The CDR3 reads CSVGTSGRDYYEQYF. The CDR3 DNA reads TGCAGCGTCGGGACTAGCGGGAGGGACTACTACGAGCAGTACTTC.

The genes are TRBV9 and TRBJ1-1; no clear D gene. Looked up from germline, CDR1 is SGDLS and CDR2 is YYNGEE. The CDR3 is 13 amino acids. The V gene lost 6 bases and the J gene lost 0 bases, with 9 bases spanning the gap. This CDR3 reads CASNSGLNTEAFF. CDR3 nucleotide sequence: TGTGCCAGCAATAGTGGGTTGAACACTGAAGCTTTCTTT.

Remarks on this clone: The same CDR3 can be traced to other DNA sequences in this sample. The rearrangement links TRBV7-2 to TRBJ2-1; D is undetermined. The germline V gene has CDR1 SGHTA and CDR2 FQGNSA. This CDR3 region has 13 residues. V lost 3 bases and J lost 0, with 3 bases in between. The CDR3 reads CASSLDSYNEQFF. The CDR3 nucleotides read TGTGCCAGCAGCTTGGACTCCTACAATGAGCAGTTCTTC.

This rearrangement joins TRBV7-8 to TRBJ2-5; 9 nucleotides match TRBD2. The CDR3 is 19 residues long. The germline gives CDR1 SGHVS, CDR2 FQNEAQ. J gave up 4 bases and V 4 bases, and 19 bases lay outside the gene matches. CDR3 sequence reads: CASSSFILTTSGGVETQYF. The DNA of the CDR3 is TGTGCCAGCAGCTCCTTTATATTGACGACTAGCGGAGGCGTAGAGACCCAGTACTTC.

This clone was counted a single time. The gene calls are TRBV7-9 and TRBJ2-3; D ambiguous. V was pared by 10 bases and J by 2 bases, with 4 bases between. CDR1 and CDR2 (germline): SEHNR, FQNEAQ (reference sequence). There are 10 residues in the CDR3. CDR3 protein: CATSTDTQYF. CDR3 nucleotide sequence: TGTGCCACCTCCACAGATACGCAGTATTTT.

The chain has TRBV5-5 and TRBJ1-3; a possible D gene is TRBD1 (6 bases). Germline lookup yields CDR1 SGHKS and CDR2 YYEKEE (reference sequence). The ends were cut back, 4 bases at V and 0 bases at J, with 17 bases in the middle. This CDR3 is 17 amino acids long. The CDR3 loop reads CASSQPGHSFSGNTIYF. CDR3 nucleotides: TGTGCCAGCAGCCAACCGGGACACTCATTCTCTGGAAACACCATATATTTT.

The chain joins TRBV7-9 to TRBJ2-7, with D perhaps TRBD1 or TRBD2 (5 bases each). CDR3 length: 15 residues. The germline V gene has CDR1 SEHNR and CDR2 FQNEAQ (reference sequence). The germline V and J ends were trimmed by 0 bases and 0 bases, with 9 bases remaining between them. DNA for the CDR3: TGTGCCAGCAGCTTAGCGGGGGTTACCTCCTACGAGCAGTACTTC. Amino acid sequence: CASSLAGVTSYEQYF.

The chain links TRBV28 to TRBJ2-5; 9 positions match TRBD2. Looked up from germline, CDR1 is MDHEN and CDR2 is SYDVKM. V lost 2 bases to trimming and J lost 3 bases; unmatched junction nucleotides: 7. The CDR3 has 16 residues. CDR3 region: CASSLAPRLAEETQYF. In nucleotides, the CDR3 is TGTGCCAGCAGTTTAGCCCCTCGACTAGCGGAAGAGACCCAGTACTTC.

The V gene is TRBV7-6, the J gene TRBJ1-1; TRBD1 aligns across 10 bases. After removal of 1 base from V and 5 bases from J, the junction contained 4 bases not matched to a gene. The germline V gene has CDR1 SGHVS and CDR2 FNYEAQ. This CDR3 is 15 amino acids long. CDR3 sequence reads: CASSLGQGARTEAFF. Here the CDR3 DNA reads TGTGCCAGCAGCTTAGGACAGGGGGCCCGGACTGAAGCTTTCTTT.

This CDR3 is CASSEYPENEQFF. The CDR3 region has the DNA TGCGCCAGCAGTGAGTATCCGGAAAATGAGCAGTTCTTC. The rearrangement links TRBV10-1 to TRBJ2-1, with D uncertain. V was trimmed by 1 base and J by 7 bases, leaving 8 bases between them. Germline V gene data show CDR1 as WNHNN and CDR2 as SYGVQD (reference sequence). This CDR3 is built from 13 residues.

In its sample, this clone was seen once. As DNA, the CDR3 is TGTGCCAGCAGTCCCACCGGTTCGGGCTATGGCTACACCTTC. It is translated as CASSPTGSGYGYTF. The chain has TRBV27 and TRBJ1-2; D is unresolved. CDR3 size: 14 residues. Germline V CDR1 and CDR2: MNHEY, SMNVEV (reference sequence). The V and J ends lost 5 bases and 4 bases respectively, with 14 bases between them.